Presented here are 9 T cell receptor beta chains from one specimen sequenced in a study of blood T cell repertoires in COVID-19. Assay used: immunoSEQ multiplex PCR; TCRdb lists only in-frame clones, some missing. The sample comprises 300,000 to 350,000 clones, about 88% of which are singletons, and 0.85% to 1.3% rests with the top ten. Sequencing used PBMCs or T cells enriched from blood (not recorded which). These receptors were collected from a woman in her twenties or thirties who had been exposed to COVID-19.

The gene calls are TRBV5-6 and TRBJ2-1, with TRBD2 identical over 8 bases. The CDR3 length is 15 residues. Germline V gene sequence: CDR1 SGHDT, CDR2 YYEEEE. V shed 0 bases and J 6 bases; nucleotides not matched to a gene: 5. The CDR3 sequence: CASSLGSGRGNEQFF. CDR3 DNA sequence: TGTGCCAGCAGCTTGGGGAGCGGGAGAGGCAATGAGCAGTTCTTC.

J is TRBJ2-5 and V is TRBV7-6; 8 bases align to TRBD2. The junction had 12 bases not matched to a gene; V was cut back by 4 bases and J by 5 bases. CDR1 and CDR2 from the germline V gene are SGHVS and FNYEAQ. The CDR3 has 16 amino acids. DNA of the CDR3: TGTGCCAGCAGCTCTACCCTAAGGACTAGCAGGGAGACCCAGTACTTC. Translation: CASSSTLRTSRETQYF.

The rearrangement joins TRBV7-9 to TRBJ1-2, with 7 bases matching TRBD1. This CDR3 has 15 amino acids. Trimming at V came to 1 base and at J to 2 bases, leaving 4 bases not matched to a gene. Per the germline V gene, CDR1 is SEHNR and CDR2 is FQNEAQ (reference sequence). The CDR3 DNA follows: TGTGCCAGCAGCTTAGAGGGACAGCGGAACTATGGCTACACCTTC. This codes for CASSLEGQRNYGYTF.

The V call is TRBV15, the J call TRBJ2-3; D might be TRBD1 (5 bases). The germline V and J ends were trimmed by 0 bases and 4 bases, with 11 bases remaining between them. The length of the CDR3 is 15 residues. Per the germline V gene, CDR1 is LNHNV and CDR2 is YYDKDF (reference sequence). CDR3 bases: TGTGCCACCAGCAGAGATGGGCAGGGCGCAGATACGCAGTATTTT. Translation: CATSRDGQGADTQYF.

The rearrangement links TRBV29-1 to TRBJ2-5, with TRBD2 matching over 9 bases. Germline V gives CDR1 SQVTM, CDR2 ANQGSEA. The CDR3 contains 15 residues. Germline trimming cut 3 bases from V and 5 bases from J; bases unmatched to any gene: 10. The CDR3 is CSVEDAREGGETQYF. The CDR3 nucleotides read TGCAGCGTTGAGGATGCGCGGGAGGGAGGGGAGACCCAGTACTTC.

The rearrangement uses TRBV4-1 and TRBJ1-2; the match to TRBD1 covers 7 bases. Germline trimming cut 0 bases from V and 1 base from J; bases unmatched to any gene: 8. Per the germline V gene, CDR1 is MGHRA and CDR2 is YSYEKL. CDR3 length equals 17 residues. The CDR3 DNA follows: TGCGCCAGCAGCCAAGATCCAGACAGGGCTGTTAACTATGGCTACACCTTC. Translated, it gives CASSQDPDRAVNYGYTF.

The chain combines TRBV30 with TRBJ2-1; D is undetermined. Germline CDR1 and CDR2: GTSNPN and SVGIG (reference sequence). The V and J ends lost 7 bases and 0 bases respectively, with 10 bases between them. This CDR3 is 13 amino acids long. The CDR3 coding sequence is TGTGCCTCCCGTCGCTACTCCTACAATGAGCAGTTCTTC. This gives the protein CASRRYSYNEQFF.

This sequence joins TRBV24-1 and TRBJ1-5, with a tentative D call TRBD1 (6 bases). Trimming shortened V by 9 bases and J by 3 bases, and 11 bases separated the two germline ends. CDR1 is KGHDR, CDR2 SFDVKD, per germline. The CDR3 consists of 13 residues. The CDR3 sequence: CATQQGNNQPQHF. CDR3 in DNA: TGTGCCACCCAACAGGGCAACAATCAGCCCCAGCATTTT.

The rearrangement joins TRBV27 to TRBJ2-3; 9 positions match TRBD2. Germline-derived CDR1 and CDR2 are MNHEY and SMNVEV (reference sequence). V dropped 7 bases and J dropped 3; count of bases not matched to a gene: 14. The CDR3 sequence is 17 residues long. CDR3 region: CASTSLAGASGTDTQYF. The DNA of the CDR3 is TGTGCCAGCACCTCACTAGCGGGCGCGTCAGGGACAGATACGCAGTATTTT.